These T cell receptor beta chains were read from a single sample in a study of T cells in Graves' hyperthyroidism and ophthalmopathy. One entry per CDR3 protein results from TCRdb running MiXCR on the multiplex PCR reads. Of roughly 700,000 distinct CDR3 sequences detected, 30% to 40% appear once; the ten largest clones hold around 30%. Sequencing was performed on blood. All receptors derive from a woman in her 40s with Graves' hyperthyroidism. Each CDR3 is given with its conserved first and last residue.

cdr3_aa v_call
CASSSIKGHSYEQYF TRBV11-2
CASSEDRGGPQHF TRBV5-1
CASSAGLVEETQYF TRBV5-4
CSVTGTGRHEQYF TRBV29-1
CSARSGGDPQETQYF TRBV20-1
CASSGTGPVTYEQYF TRBV13
CASSPQGQGGNEQYF TRBV7-8
CATSALWIAKGGGLTSEQYF TRBV24-1
CSVGVPGGLSYGYTF TRBV29-1
CASSLAQGRASF TRBV28
CASSEGGLPEAFF TRBV2
CSARTDSYEQYF TRBV20-1
CASSLGDADEAFF TRBV5-6
CSARGAGINQPQHF TRBV20-1
CSARVAGPGFTEAFF TRBV20-1
CSARDWALTANTGELFF TRBV20-1
CASSQQTNQPQHF TRBV14
CASSRQSLRDLSNYGYTF TRBV4-3
CASSYEFTARGKAFF TRBV6-6
CASSPLRTSDYGYTF TRBV5-1
CSAREGMNTEAFF TRBV20-1
CASRPPKRGNNEQFF TRBV19
CASSQESTGLEQYF TRBV5-1
CASKGARDSPLHF TRBV7-8
CASVPGMGSFGTYEQYF TRBV7-9
CASSVGVRYNSPLHF TRBV9
CASSFGAGEGLDTQYF TRBV7-2
CASSRSPGRPYF TRBV7-2
CASRPSSLSPGNFAEAFF TRBV25-1
CASNGPQETQYF TRBV5-6
CASSPPRGGGTQYF TRBV28
CASSLTPSGRVYNEQFF TRBV7-9
CSVTGSPFGQYF TRBV29-1
CASSQYWDSMNTEAFF TRBV5-4
CASSEGFREQYF TRBV25-1
CASTPGHSSYEQYF TRBV4-1
CAAQGTGVDYEQYF TRBV10-2
CASSLGQTGQAPQHF TRBV12-3/TRBV12-4
CASSRDNQETQYF TRBV7-2
CAISEGDRFSGANVLTF TRBV10-3
CASSLPWQKGNTEAFF TRBV11-3
CASSDSGQVYGYTF TRBV5-1
CASSLRSGLYEQYF TRBV28
CAISESFGIAGNTIYF TRBV10-3
CASTRQNGNTIYF TRBV19
CASSLEASGGANEKLFF TRBV7-2
CATSDTTGTETQYF TRBV24-1
CASRRRGTETQYF TRBV7-2
CATSRDNEKLFF TRBV15
CASSQDLGGRTEAFF TRBV4-3
CASSEYRGRGGNTF TRBV6-1
CASPRTDQNTEAFF TRBV6-5